The rows below give T cell receptor beta chains drawn from one sample of a study of cytomegalovirus exposure and HLA in healthy donors. Profiled with immunoSEQ multiplex PCR; TCRdb holds only in-frame clones, not every one. The table lists under 200,000 clones, 80% of them singletons. Sequencing was carried out using PBMCs. The receptors were gathered from a woman in her fifties or sixties in good health and CMV-seropositive. The CDR3 runs from the conserved cysteine through the conserved F or W. Fields, in order: clone size, D gene, J gene, V gene, CDR3 protein, CDR3 DNA. A D gene is named only where the DNA matches it firmly. Clone size appears in some rows only: once, few, many, or a class for an expanded clone.

.	TRBD2	TRBJ2-2	TRBV5-1	CASSLAGGDTGELFF	TGCGCCAGCAGCTTGGCGGGGGGGGACACCGGGGAGCTGTTTTTT
.	.	TRBJ2-5	TRBV30	CAWSGLVFETQYF	TGTGCCTGGAGCGGACTGGTTTTCGAGACCCAGTACTTC
few	.	TRBJ1-3	TRBV28	CASTGWVLSSGNTIYF	TGTGCCAGTACTGGGTGGGTACTAAGCTCTGGAAACACCATATATTTT
.	.	TRBJ1-5	TRBV28	CASSHWVGGSNQPQHF	TGTGCCAGCAGCCACTGGGTGGGGGGGAGCAATCAGCCCCAGCATTTT
.	.	TRBJ2-6	TRBV6-5	CASSLEGSGANVLTF	TGTGCCAGCAGCCTCGAGGGCTCTGGGGCCAACGTCCTGACTTTC
.	.	TRBJ2-5	TRBV30	CAWSWSRQETQYF	TGTGCCTGGAGTTGGTCTAGGCAGGAGACCCAGTACTTC
.	TRBD1	TRBJ2-7	TRBV29-1	CSGGQGTPYEQYF	TGCAGCGGGGGACAGGGGACCCCCTACGAGCAGTACTTC
.	TRBD2	TRBJ2-2	TRBV7-8	CASSYKAGGPDTGELFF	TGTGCCAGCAGCTATAAAGCGGGAGGGCCAGACACCGGGGAGCTGTTTTTT
.	.	TRBJ2-1	TRBV27	CASTPRARVYNEQFF	TGTGCCAGCACCCCCCGAGCGAGGGTCTACAATGAGCAGTTCTTC
few	.	TRBJ2-2	TRBV30	CAWSGLRERTGELFF	TGTGCCTGGAGTGGGCTCCGGGAGAGAACCGGGGAGCTGTTTTTT
.	.	TRBJ1-2	TRBV11-3	CASSPPPIAQGYTF	TGTGCCAGCAGTCCCCCCCCGATCGCCCAGGGCTACACCTTC
.	.	TRBJ2-7	TRBV11-2	CASSLVWTRQGGEQYF	TGTGCCAGCAGCTTAGTTTGGACCCGGCAGGGGGGCGAGCAGTACTTC
.	.	TRBJ1-1	TRBV28	CASSFVGRGGTEAFF	TGTGCCAGCAGTTTCGTGGGGCGGGGGGGGACTGAAGCTTTCTTT
.	TRBD1	TRBJ2-1	TRBV9	CASSPRTGTDNEQFF	TGTGCCAGCAGCCCAAGGACAGGGACGGACAATGAGCAGTTCTTC
once	.	TRBJ1-5	TRBV7-9	CASSYGKGQPQHF	TGTGCCAGCAGCTACGGGAAAGGCCAGCCCCAGCATTTT
once	.	TRBJ1-2	TRBV6-5	CASSYVGLGDYGYTF	TGTGCCAGCAGTTATGTGGGGCTAGGGGACTATGGCTACACCTTC
.	TRBD2	TRBJ2-3	TRBV28	CASNFHTAGAGVQDTQYF	TGTGCCAGCAATTTTCATACCGCGGGAGCGGGAGTTCAAGATACGCAGTATTTT
.	.	TRBJ1-2	TRBV19	CASSMWARNYGYTF	TGTGCCAGTAGTATGTGGGCACGGAACTATGGCTACACCTTC
.	.	TRBJ1-1	TRBV20-1	CMCNTNTEAFF	TGCATGTGTAACACGAACACTGAAGCTTTCTTT
once	TRBD1	TRBJ1-5	TRBV11-2	CASSLRQGPNQPQHF	TGTGCCAGCAGCCTTCGACAGGGCCCAAATCAGCCCCAGCATTTT
.	TRBD1	TRBJ2-1	TRBV27	CASSPWTGRTYNEQFF	TGTGCCAGCAGTCCATGGACAGGGAGAACCTACAATGAGCAGTTCTTC
.	TRBD2	TRBJ2-3	TRBV7-9	CASSGSGTDTQYF	TGTGCCAGCTCGGGTAGCGGGACAGATACGCAGTATTTT
few	.	TRBJ1-3	TRBV6-6	CASLRDNSGNTIYF	TGTGCCAGTCTACGGGACAACTCTGGAAACACCATATATTTT
.	.	TRBJ1-1	TRBV15	CATSRDGNSHTEAFF	TGTGCCACCAGCAGAGATGGAAACAGCCACACTGAAGCTTTCTTT
.	TRBD2	TRBJ2-1	TRBV28	CASSLSLAGYYNEQFF	TGTGCCAGCAGTTTATCACTAGCGGGCTATTACAATGAGCAGTTCTTC
.	.	TRBJ2-7	TRBV28	CASRDDEGLYEQYF	TGTGCCAGCCGCGACGATGAGGGTCTGTACGAGCAGTACTTC
.	.	TRBJ1-1	TRBV6-6	CAIGGEAFF	TGTGCCATCGGGGGTGAAGCTTTCTTT
.	TRBD1	TRBJ2-2	TRBV5-4	CASSLGGGKDTGELFF	TGTGCCAGCAGCTTGGGAGGGGGCAAGGACACCGGGGAGCTGTTTTTT
.	.	TRBJ2-3	TRBV6-6	CASRETVTDTQYF	TGTGCCAGCAGGGAGACAGTCACAGATACGCAGTATTTT
.	.	TRBJ2-3	TRBV5-4	CASSLPSPSLTVF	TGTGCCAGCAGCTTGCCTAGCCCCAGCTTGACTGTTTTT
.	TRBD2	TRBJ2-7	TRBV7-2	CASSLGTSGTYEQYF	TGTGCCAGCAGCCTGGGGACTAGCGGAACCTACGAGCAGTACTTC
.	.	TRBJ1-5	TRBV4-1	CASSQDPFGGSNQPQHF	TGCGCCAGCAGCCAAGATCCCTTTGGGGGGAGCAATCAGCCCCAGCATTTT
.	TRBD1	TRBJ1-3	TRBV4-3	CASSQERWDRAGNTIYF	TGCGCCAGCAGCCAAGAACGTTGGGACAGGGCTGGAAACACCATATATTTT
once	TRBD2	TRBJ2-1	TRBV2	CASSRLAGYNEQFF	TGTGCCAGCAGTAGACTAGCGGGATACAATGAGCAGTTCTTC
.	TRBD1	TRBJ2-1	TRBV7-2	CASSSGQGNEQFF	TGTGCCAGCAGCTCGGGACAGGGCAATGAGCAGTTCTTC
.	TRBD1	TRBJ1-2	TRBV7-2	CASSPFDRERGYGYTF	TGTGCCAGCAGCCCGTTTGACAGGGAGAGGGGTTATGGCTACACCTTC
.	TRBD1	TRBJ2-7	TRBV5-5	CASSTQGVTYEQYF	TGTGCCAGCAGCACACAGGGGGTGACCTACGAGCAGTACTTC
.	.	TRBJ1-3	TRBV19	CASSLAGFSGNTIYF	TGTGCCAGTAGTCTTGCAGGGTTCTCTGGAAACACCATATATTTT
.	.	TRBJ1-3	TRBV5-4	CASSLGAVGNTIYF	TGTGCCAGCAGCTTGGGGGCAGTAGGAAACACCATATATTTT
once	.	TRBJ1-6	TRBV7-2	CTSPYGQGPNSPLHF	TGTACCAGCCCCTATGGGCAGGGCCCTAATTCACCCCTCCACTTT
.	.	TRBJ2-1	TRBV6-6	CAHTKPYGRNEQFF	TGTGCCCATACGAAACCCTATGGGCGCAATGAGCAGTTCTTC
.	.	TRBJ1-1	TRBV19	CASRRTVNTEAFF	TGTGCCAGTAGGAGGACAGTGAACACTGAAGCTTTCTTT
.	.	TRBJ1-2	TRBV4-1	CASSQEVTANYGYTF	TGCGCCAGCAGCCAAGAAGTTACAGCTAACTATGGCTACACCTTC
.	TRBD2	TRBJ2-6	TRBV7-9	CASSLGTSGVVRANVLTF	TGTGCCAGCAGCTTGGGGACTAGCGGGGTCGTTCGAGCCAACGTCCTGACTTTC
.	.	TRBJ1-4	TRBV6-1	CASREGTTNEKLFF	TGTGCCAGCAGGGAGGGAACGACTAATGAAAAACTGTTTTTT
.	TRBD2	TRBJ2-5	TRBV13	CASSARTSGVQETQYF	TGTGCCAGCAGCGCCCGGACTAGCGGGGTTCAAGAGACCCAGTACTTC
.	.	TRBJ2-1	TRBV6-5	CASSYLNEQFF	TGTGCCAGCAGTTACCTAAACGAGCAGTTCTTC
.	.	TRBJ2-1	TRBV19	CASSRREGDEQFF	TGTGCCAGTAGTCGCCGCGAGGGCGATGAGCAGTTCTTC
.	.	TRBJ2-3	TRBV5-4	CASSWGPDTQYF	TGTGCCAGCAGCTGGGGCCCAGATACGCAGTATTTT
.	.	TRBJ1-2	TRBV14	CASSPWKGEHSFYGYTF	TGTGCCAGCAGCCCTTGGAAAGGGGAACATTCCTTCTATGGCTACACCTTC
.	.	TRBJ1-6	TRBV7-8	CASSVQGGSPLHF	TGTGCCAGCAGCGTTCAGGGTGGATCACCCCTCCACTTT
.	.	TRBJ2-7	TRBV7-2	CASSLRSPQLTYEQYF	TGTGCCAGCAGCTTAAGGTCACCACAGTTGACCTACGAGCAGTACTTC
.	.	TRBJ1-2	TRBV5-4	CASSLAGNGYTF	TGTGCCAGCAGCTTGGCCGGTAACGGCTACACCTTC
.	.	TRBJ2-1	TRBV4-3	CASSQDWAGEQFF	TGCGCCAGCAGCCAAGACTGGGCTGGCGAGCAGTTCTTC
.	.	TRBJ1-1	TRBV27	CASSLRGTGWNTEAFF	TGTGCCAGCAGTTTAAGGGGAACAGGATGGAACACTGAAGCTTTCTTT
.	TRBD1	TRBJ1-5	TRBV7-8	CAAGGHSNQPQHF	TGTGCCGCAGGGGGACATAGCAATCAGCCCCAGCATTTT